This T cell receptor (beta chain) derives from a study of early T cells in non-severe SARS-CoV-2 infection. Turning to the study itself: From unsorted whole blood, bulk RNA was sequenced, and the chains remained unpaired.

Trimming cost V 6 bases and J 3 bases; bases outside gene matches: 3. The CDR3 spans 12 residues. CDR1 and CDR2 (germline): SQVTM, ANQGSEA. Separate cDNA molecules each had unique molecular identifiers attached to them. One entry per CDR3 protein results from TCRdb running MiXCR on the 5' RACE reads. This sample has 45,000 to 50,000 distinct CDR3 sequences, with around 6.4% found just once. Many counts were recorded for this clonotype. As yet, its antigen is unknown. Notes on the study in general: The matching step, a VDJdb search, favored anti-spike CD8 responses and missed private and CD4 specificities.

This clonotype was obtained from an adult who was a healthcare worker with PCR-confirmed SARS-CoV-2 infection or an uninfected control (not recorded which). The chain recombines TRBV29-1 with TRBJ2-7, with TRBD1 identical over 9 bases. The sequencing here drew on whole blood, taken at baseline. CDR3 sequence (DNA): TGCAGCGTCCGGACAGGGGACTACGAGCAGTACTTC. This encodes CSVRTGDYEQYF.